Each of the 7 T cell receptor beta chains below was sequenced from the same sample in a study of identifying expanded T cells in peripheral blood. Only in-frame clones appear in the TCRdb table, and some are missing; sequencing was by immunoSEQ multiplex PCR. This table holds 80,000 to 90,000 clones, 75% to 90% found once. Sequenced sample: blood. All receptors come from a person aged 18-69 years in good health.

The chain carries TRBV6-6 and TRBJ1-1; D uncertain. Germline assignment: CDR1 MNHNY and CDR2 SVGAGI (reference sequence). Trimming took off 4 bases at V and 2 bases at J, with 11 bases between the two ends. CDR3 length: 14 residues. DNA of the CDR3: TGTGCCAGCAGTTTGGGGAGCACCAACACTGAAGCTTTCTTT. Translated, it gives CASSLGSTNTEAFF.

This clone came up a few times. V is TRBV7-9 and J is TRBJ2-7, with 8 bases aligning to TRBD1. The CDR3 covers 13 residues. Trimming at V came to 2 bases and at J to 6 bases, leaving 3 bases not matched to a gene. The germline gives CDR1 SEHNR, CDR2 FQNEAQ (reference sequence). In DNA form, the CDR3 reads TGTGCCAGCAGCTTACAGGGGGCGGGCGAGCAGTACTTC. This encodes CASSLQGAGEQYF. Using reference TRBV7-9 and TRBJ2-7 for the parts outside the CDR3, the full variable domain is DTGVSQNPRHKITKRGQNVTFRCDPISEHNRLYWYRQTLGQGPEFLTYFQNEAQLEKSRLLSDRFSAERPKGSFSTLEIQRTEQGDSAMYLCASSLQGAGEQYFGPGTRLTVT.

This chain connects TRBV6-6 to TRBJ2-3; D may be TRBD2 (5 bases). Looked up from germline, CDR1 is MNHNY and CDR2 is SVGAGI (reference sequence). Trimming removed 7 bases from V and 1 base from J, with 9 bases in between. The CDR3 is 13 residues long. The CDR3 sequence: CASISGGTDTQYF. The CDR3, as DNA: TGTGCCAGCATAAGCGGAGGCACAGATACGCAGTATTTT.

The rearrangement uses TRBV28 and TRBJ1-3; 7 bases are shared with TRBD1. Losses at the gene ends were 5 bases for V and 4 bases for J; bases not matched to a gene: 5. Germline values: CDR1 MDHEN, CDR2 SYDVKM. There are 14 residues in the CDR3. The DNA for the CDR3 is TGTGCCAGCAGTCCCGGGACAGTGGGAAACACCATATATTTT. Encoded protein: CASSPGTVGNTIYF.

The gene calls are TRBV4-3 and TRBJ1-1, with 7 bases matching TRBD1. The ends lost 2 bases at V and 7 bases at J; junction bases unmatched: 10. Looked up from germline, CDR1 is LGHNA and CDR2 is YSLEER. This CDR3 comprises 15 residues. CDR3 region: CASSQTAGGGFEAFF. For the CDR3, the DNA is TGCGCCAGCAGCCAAACGGCAGGGGGGGGATTTGAAGCTTTCTTT.

The genes are TRBV7-8 and TRBJ2-7, with 8 positions matching TRBD1. CDR1 and CDR2 from the germline V gene are SGHVS and FQNEAQ. The CDR3 length is 16 residues. The ends lost 5 bases at V and 0 bases at J; junction bases unmatched: 9. As DNA, the CDR3 is TGTGCCAGCAGCCCTCGGGACAGGCGATACTCCTACGAGCAGTACTTC. Its translation: CASSPRDRRYSYEQYF.

V and J are TRBV10-2 and TRBJ1-3, with D possibly TRBD1 on 5 matching bases. Between the trimmed V and J ends, which lost 3 bases and 1 base, there was a span of 10 bases. The CDR3 has 15 residues. CDR1 and CDR2 (germline): WSHSY, SAAADI. This CDR3 is CASSDQGRSGNTIYF. The CDR3 nucleotides are TGCGCCAGCAGTGACCAGGGAAGGTCTGGAAACACCATATATTTT.